This TCR beta chain stems from a study of T cell changes during pregnancy in multiple sclerosis. The method was immunoSEQ multiplex PCR; TCRdb's version includes in-frame clones alone and lacks a portion of them. The sample consists of around 72,000 clones, around 94% of them appearing once. Germline-derived CDR1 and CDR2 are MNHNY and SVGAGI (reference sequence). CDR3 length: 13 amino acids. The V gene lost 1 base and the J gene lost 5 bases, with 8 bases spanning the gap. This chain links TRBV6-6 with TRBJ1-1; no definite D call. Source: peripheral blood, taken in the second trimester of pregnancy. This TCR came from a female donor in good health, enrolled as a control in a pregnancy study. CDR3 sequence (DNA): TGTGCCAGCAGTTACTTCGGTAAGACTGAAGCTTTCTTT. This encodes CASSYFGKTEAFF.